These 8 T cell receptor beta chains originate from one sample sequenced in a study of blood T cells in healthy people across ages. A sample-barcoded 5' primer and a J-beta primer mix were used in a second PCR of roughly 7 to 11 cycles. TCRdb used MiXCR to reprocess the 5' RACE reads, holding one entry per CDR3 protein. Of about 1.6 million distinct CDR3 sequences listed, about 31% were seen once; the top ten hold about 11%. The sequenced material came from blood. Receptors were obtained from a woman aged 25 to 39 in good health.

This clonotype came up many times. The genes are TRBV29-1 and TRBJ1-4, with 7 bases lining up with TRBD1. CDR3 length: 12 residues. With V trimmed by 6 bases and J by 8 bases, 6 bases remained unmatched. Germline loops: CDR1 SQVTM, CDR2 ANQGSEA. CDR3 nucleotide sequence: TGCAGCGTGGGACAGAGAAGCGAAAAACTGTTTTTT. The encoded protein is CSVGQRSEKLFF.

This rearrangement joins TRBV6-2 or TRBV6-3 to TRBJ2-1; 10 bases match TRBD2. This CDR3 contains 23 residues. Looked up from germline, CDR1 is MNHEY and CDR2 is SVGEGT. V lost 4 bases to trimming and J lost 0 bases; unmatched junction nucleotides: 24. Here the CDR3 reads CASSLPQHLAERGGWSSYNEQFF. DNA for the CDR3: TGTGCCAGCAGTTTACCCCAGCATTTGGCGGAGCGGGGGGGCTGGAGCTCCTACAATGAGCAGTTCTTC.

This sequence joins TRBV20-1 and TRBJ1-1, with TRBD1 as a possible D gene (5 bases). Germline CDR1 and CDR2: DFQATT and SNEGSKA (reference sequence). Deletions cut 1 base from V and 1 base from J, with 10 bases between. This CDR3 region has 14 residues. CDR3: CSARVGQGNTEAFF. CDR3 coding DNA: TGCAGTGCTAGAGTTGGGCAGGGGAACACTGAAGCTTTCTTT.

As DNA, the CDR3 is TGTGCCACCAGCAGAGTTACGGTAGCGGCTTACAATGAGCAGTTCTTC. It specifies CATSRVTVAAYNEQFF. The chain couples TRBV15 to TRBJ2-1; TRBD2 is a possible D gene (6 bases). This CDR3 is built from 16 residues. Germline V gene data show CDR1 as LNHNV and CDR2 as YYDKDF (reference sequence). Trimming removed 1 base from V and 4 bases from J, with 14 bases in between.

This rearrangement joins TRBV28 to TRBJ1-2; the D gene is possibly TRBD1 (6 bases). Germline V lookup: CDR1 MDHEN, CDR2 SYDVKM. The germline V and J ends were trimmed by 5 bases and 4 bases, with 26 bases remaining between them. The CDR3 runs 18 residues. DNA for the CDR3: TGTGCCAGCAGTCCCATCAGCTCGGCAGGAAAGGGGGTCTATGGCTACACCTTC. Encoded protein: CASSPISSAGKGVYGYTF.

The chain links TRBV12-3 or TRBV12-4 to TRBJ2-7; no definite D call. The CDR3 totals 15 residues. The V gene lost 5 bases and the J gene lost 0 bases, with 14 bases spanning the gap. CDR3 protein: CASSLRRLSSYEQYF. Here the CDR3 DNA reads TGTGCCAGCAGTCTCCGCAGATTGAGCTCCTACGAGCAGTACTTC.

As concerns this clonotype: One junction end does not reproduce the germline sequence, and a read error may be involved. V is TRBV3-1 and J is TRBJ2-5; D perhaps matches TRBD2 (6 bases). The J call may be wrong; the DNA end is better matched by TRBJ2-7. Germline-derived CDR1 and CDR2 are LGHDT and YNNKEL (reference sequence). The CDR3 length is 13 residues. CDR3 sequence (DNA): TGTGCCAGCAGGCAAGGCGGGATCGGCGAGCAGTACTTC. Translated: CASRQGGIGEQYF.

The chain carries TRBV20-1 and TRBJ1-5; TRBD1 aligns across 7 bases. Germline CDR1 reads DFQATT; CDR2 reads SNEGSKA (reference sequence). The length of the CDR3 is 17 residues. With V trimmed by 4 bases and J by 0 bases, 12 bases remained unmatched. CDR3 sequence reads: CSAKMVPGQFSNQPQHF. CDR3 coding DNA: TGCAGTGCTAAGATGGTCCCGGGACAGTTTAGCAATCAGCCCCAGCATTTT.